A selection of T cell receptor beta chains follows, all from one sample in a study of post-analysis software for immune sequencing data. TCRdb independently ran MiXCR on the PCR reads; one entry per CDR3 protein. The sample records around 770,000 distinct CDR3 sequences, around 45% being singletons. Source material: blood. The receptors shown here come from a girl aged 5-17 years with multiple sclerosis. The conserved cysteine and the conserved F or W are not part of the CDR3 here.

CDR3 protein,J gene,V gene,CDR3 length
ASSPYSTGFTEAF,TRBJ1-1,TRBV7-2,13
ASSLTSGFVDEQF,TRBJ2-1,TRBV9,13
ASSVVGNYGYT,TRBJ1-2,TRBV9,11
SGVTGNTYNEQF,TRBJ2-1,TRBV29-1,12
ASSGGTRRAF,TRBJ1-1,TRBV12-3/TRBV12-4,10
ASRRRDRLFDNYGYT,TRBJ1-2,TRBV6-2/TRBV6-3,15
ASSSNRDANYGYT,TRBJ1-2,TRBV5-7,13
ASSEFWTGALADTQY,TRBJ2-3,TRBV6-4,15
STRVAGGQVTQY,TRBJ2-5,TRBV20-1,12
ASRAGLPETQY,TRBJ2-5,TRBV28,11
ATGQGRVDTEAF,TRBJ1-1,TRBV5-5,12
ASSFMDRGNGGYT,TRBJ1-2,TRBV12-3/TRBV12-4,13
ASSFVQRTSGMSETQY,TRBJ2-5,TRBV7-8,16
ASSKIGGDSNYGYT,TRBJ1-2,TRBV21-1,14
ASSFWPPSLGTSTDTQY,TRBJ2-3,TRBV12-3/TRBV12-4,17
ATSRVDGRRILYGYT,TRBJ1-2,TRBV15,15
ASSLVRSTDTQY,TRBJ2-3,TRBV11-2,12
ASSKRTGSNIQY,TRBJ2-4,TRBV7-2,12
SAGTGVSDEQY,-,TRBV20-1,11
ASSLDALTYNEQF,TRBJ2-1,TRBV5-6,13
ASSLARASGAYEQY,TRBJ2-7,TRBV7-2,14
ASSKSGDEAF,TRBJ1-1,TRBV12-3/TRBV12-4,10
ASIMGLGETQY,TRBJ2-5,TRBV2,11
ASSYSGAGANVLT,TRBJ2-6,TRBV6-5,13
ASSFAGTENEKLF,TRBJ1-4,TRBV7-9,13
ASSALGNEQF,TRBJ2-1,TRBV7-8,10
ASSPGRSSGANVLT,TRBJ2-6,TRBV7-6,14
ASSLEWGTSYEQY,TRBJ2-7,TRBV5-5,13
ASSLAPGQGYGYT,TRBJ1-2,TRBV5-6,13
ASSSTSGKGETQY,-,TRBV7-7,13
AIISGRTDTQY,TRBJ2-3,TRBV7-2,11
SVSPEGQLSYEQY,TRBJ2-7,TRBV29-1,13
SAAGSTYNEQF,TRBJ2-1,TRBV29-1,11
ATNGSSGANVLT,TRBJ2-6,TRBV7-9,12
ASSLIRLGEATQY,TRBJ2-3,TRBV7-8,13
ASSLSGTSSPLH,TRBJ1-6,TRBV12-3/TRBV12-4,12
ASSPGTGLSGANVLT,TRBJ2-6,TRBV7-9,15
ASSNSGLAGDTQY,TRBJ2-3,TRBV7-4,13
ASSLTPVDTQY,TRBJ2-3,TRBV7-3,11
SARGKQGRETQY,-,TRBV20-1,12
ASSKLAGVSTDTQY,TRBJ2-3,TRBV11-2,14
SVRGLQRSSYEQY,TRBJ2-7,TRBV29-1,13
ASSQDRAGRGDTQY,TRBJ2-3,TRBV4-3,14
ASSPQATETQY,TRBJ2-5,TRBV5-5,11
ASSPKWDRGSYGYT,TRBJ1-2,TRBV4-2,14
ASSFAPFSSGSSADTQY,TRBJ2-3,TRBV13,17
ASSLTGAYGYT,TRBJ1-2,TRBV6-1,11
ASSWLPGEQF,TRBJ2-1,TRBV12-3/TRBV12-4,10
ASSPIGTSSTDTQY,TRBJ2-3,TRBV4-2,14